This T cell receptor beta chain was recorded in a study of cytomegalovirus exposure and HLA in healthy donors. Whole-study findings and limits: For most TCR beta V segments, an earlier analysis put the productive rate at about 87% or about 30% of the time.

Comment on this clone: Its antigen is unidentified.

The PCR employed 60 Vbeta primers together with 13 Jbeta primers. Profiled with immunoSEQ multiplex PCR; TCRdb holds only in-frame clones, not every one. The repertoire consists of 60,000 to 70,000 clones, with approximately 78% occurring once and the leading ten covering 7.8%. V shed 4 bases and J shed 3 bases, with 19 bases lying between them. The CDR3 sequence is 16 residues long. Germline CDR1 is MNHEY and CDR2 is SVGAGI. The sequence derives from a man aged 18 to 29 in good health and CMV-seropositive. What was sequenced was PBMCs. The gene calls are TRBV6-5 and TRBJ2-7; the D gene is possibly TRBD2 (6 bases). This CDR3 reads CASSSGGSASLYEQYF. CDR3 coding DNA: TGTGCCAGCAGTTCCGGGGGATCAGCCTCGCTCTACGAGCAGTACTTC.